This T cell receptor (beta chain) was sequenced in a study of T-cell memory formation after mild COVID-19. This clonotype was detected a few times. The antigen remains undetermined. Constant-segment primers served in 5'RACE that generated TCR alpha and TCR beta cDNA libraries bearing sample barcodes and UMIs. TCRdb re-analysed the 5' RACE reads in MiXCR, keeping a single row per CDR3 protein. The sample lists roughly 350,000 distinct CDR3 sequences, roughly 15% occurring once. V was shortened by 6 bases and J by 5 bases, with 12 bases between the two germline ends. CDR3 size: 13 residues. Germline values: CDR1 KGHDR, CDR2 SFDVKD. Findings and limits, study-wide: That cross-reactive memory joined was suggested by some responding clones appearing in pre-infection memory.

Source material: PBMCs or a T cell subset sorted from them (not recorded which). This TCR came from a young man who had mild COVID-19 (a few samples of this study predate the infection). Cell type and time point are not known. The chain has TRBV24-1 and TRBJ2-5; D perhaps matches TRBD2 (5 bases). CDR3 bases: TGTGCCACCAGTCCCCTAGCTGGGGAGACCCAGTACTTC. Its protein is CATSPLAGETQYF.